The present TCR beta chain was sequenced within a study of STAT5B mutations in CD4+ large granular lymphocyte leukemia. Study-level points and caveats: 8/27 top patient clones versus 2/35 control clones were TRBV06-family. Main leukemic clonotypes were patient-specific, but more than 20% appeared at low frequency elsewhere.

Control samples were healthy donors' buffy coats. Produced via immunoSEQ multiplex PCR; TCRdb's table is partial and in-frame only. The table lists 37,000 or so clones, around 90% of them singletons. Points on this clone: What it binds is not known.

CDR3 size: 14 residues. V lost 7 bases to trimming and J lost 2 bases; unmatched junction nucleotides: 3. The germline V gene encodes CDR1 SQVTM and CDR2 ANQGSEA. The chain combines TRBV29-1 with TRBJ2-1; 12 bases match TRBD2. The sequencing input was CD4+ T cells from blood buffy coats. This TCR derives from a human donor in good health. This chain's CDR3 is CSDLAGGAYNEQFF. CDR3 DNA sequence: TGCAGCGATCTAGCGGGAGGGGCCTACAATGAGCAGTTCTTC.